The entry below describes one T cell receptor (beta chain). This entry comes from a study of blood T cell repertoires in COVID-19. Study in general: Acute and convalescent COVID-19 specimens originated in the United States, Italy and Spain.

The repertoire was sequenced with immunoSEQ multiplex PCR; TCRdb's copy has only in-frame clones and lacks some. The sample lists roughly 200,000 clones, about three quarters occurring once. The CDR3 has 16 amino acids. CDR1 SGDLS and CDR2 YYNGEE come from the germline V gene. J lost 2 bases, V lost 3 bases, and 11 bases had no gene match. The chain has TRBV9 and TRBJ2-7, with TRBD1 matching over 7 bases. This TCR was sampled from a woman in her fifties or sixties with active or convalescent COVID-19. Specimen: peripheral blood. CDR3 coding DNA: TGTGCCAGCAGCGCACTTGGGGACAGCGATACCTACGAGCAGTACTTC. Amino acid sequence: CASSALGDSDTYEQYF.